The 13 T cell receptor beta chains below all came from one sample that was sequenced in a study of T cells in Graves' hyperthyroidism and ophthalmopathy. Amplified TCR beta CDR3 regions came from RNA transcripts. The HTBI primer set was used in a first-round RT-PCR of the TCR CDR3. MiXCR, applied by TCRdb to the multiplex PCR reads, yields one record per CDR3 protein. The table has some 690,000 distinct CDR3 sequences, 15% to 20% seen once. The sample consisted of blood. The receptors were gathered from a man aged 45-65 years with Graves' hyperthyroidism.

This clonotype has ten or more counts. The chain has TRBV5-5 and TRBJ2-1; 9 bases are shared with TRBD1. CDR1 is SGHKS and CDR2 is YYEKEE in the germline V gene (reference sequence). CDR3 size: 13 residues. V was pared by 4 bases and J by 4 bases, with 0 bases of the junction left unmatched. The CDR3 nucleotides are TGTGCCAGCAGCGGGACAGGGTACAATGAGCAGTTCTTC. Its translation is CASSGTGYNEQFF. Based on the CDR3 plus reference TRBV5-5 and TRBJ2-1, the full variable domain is DAGVTQSPTHLIKTRGQQVTLRCSPISGHKSVSWYQQVLGQGPQFIFQYYEKEERGRGNFPDRFSARQFPNYSSELNVNALLLGDSALYLCASSGTGYNEQFFGPGTRLTVL.

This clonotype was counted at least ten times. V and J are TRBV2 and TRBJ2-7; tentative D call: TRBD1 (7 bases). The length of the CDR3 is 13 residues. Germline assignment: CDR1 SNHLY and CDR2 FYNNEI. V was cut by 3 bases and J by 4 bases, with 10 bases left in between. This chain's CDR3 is CASSDQGGYEQYF. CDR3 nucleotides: TGTGCCAGCAGTGACCAGGGGGGATACGAGCAGTACTTC.

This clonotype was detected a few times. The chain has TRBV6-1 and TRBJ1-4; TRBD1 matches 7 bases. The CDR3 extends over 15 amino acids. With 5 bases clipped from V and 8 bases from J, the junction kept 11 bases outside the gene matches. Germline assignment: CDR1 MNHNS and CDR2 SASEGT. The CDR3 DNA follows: TGTGCCAGCAGTAAGCCGGACAGGTTCTACGAAAAACTGTTTTTT. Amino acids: CASSKPDRFYEKLFF.

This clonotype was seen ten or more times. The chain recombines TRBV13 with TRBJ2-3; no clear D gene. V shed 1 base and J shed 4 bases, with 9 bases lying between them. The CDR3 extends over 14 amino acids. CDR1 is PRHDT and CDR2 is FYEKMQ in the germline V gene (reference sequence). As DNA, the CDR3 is TGTGCCAGCAGCTTAGCGGAAGGGCCAGATACGCAGTATTTT. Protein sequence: CASSLAEGPDTQYF.

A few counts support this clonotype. The CDR3 is CASSISGNQPQHF. The CDR3, as DNA: TGTGCCAGTAGTATATCAGGGAATCAGCCCCAGCATTTT. This rearrangement joins TRBV19 to TRBJ1-5, with D perhaps TRBD1 (5 bases). The CDR3 runs 13 residues. Trimming stripped 2 bases from V and 4 bases from J, with 6 bases between. The V gene's germline CDR1 is LNHDA and CDR2 SQIVND (reference sequence).

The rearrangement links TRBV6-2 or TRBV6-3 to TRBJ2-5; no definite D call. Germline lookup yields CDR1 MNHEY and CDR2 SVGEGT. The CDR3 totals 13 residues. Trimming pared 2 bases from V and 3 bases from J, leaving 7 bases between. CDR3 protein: CASSYGGEETQYF. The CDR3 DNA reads TGTGCCAGCAGTTACGGTGGGGAAGAGACCCAGTACTTC.

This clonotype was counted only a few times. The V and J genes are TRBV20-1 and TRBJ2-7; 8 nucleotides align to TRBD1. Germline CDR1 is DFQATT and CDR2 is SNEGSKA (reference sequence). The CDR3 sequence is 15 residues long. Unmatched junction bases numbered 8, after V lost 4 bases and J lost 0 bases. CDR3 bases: TGCAGTGCTACTGGTCGGGACAGGAGCTCCTACGAGCAGTACTTC. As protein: CSATGRDRSSYEQYF.

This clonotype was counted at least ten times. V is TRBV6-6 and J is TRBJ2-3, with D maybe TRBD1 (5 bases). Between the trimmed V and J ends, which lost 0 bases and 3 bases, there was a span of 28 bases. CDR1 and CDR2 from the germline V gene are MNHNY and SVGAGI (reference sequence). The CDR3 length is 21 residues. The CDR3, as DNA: TGTGCCAGCAGTTACTCCCGTACGAATAAGGCAGGGCGATCTGATACAGATACGCAGTATTTT. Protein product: CASSYSRTNKAGRSDTDTQYF.

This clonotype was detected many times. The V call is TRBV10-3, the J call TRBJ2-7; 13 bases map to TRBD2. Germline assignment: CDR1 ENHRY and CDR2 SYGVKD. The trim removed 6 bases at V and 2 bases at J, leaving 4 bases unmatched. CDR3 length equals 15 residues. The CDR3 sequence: CAIRSGTSGTYEQYF. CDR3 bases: TGTGCCATCAGATCGGGGACTAGCGGGACCTACGAGCAGTACTTC.

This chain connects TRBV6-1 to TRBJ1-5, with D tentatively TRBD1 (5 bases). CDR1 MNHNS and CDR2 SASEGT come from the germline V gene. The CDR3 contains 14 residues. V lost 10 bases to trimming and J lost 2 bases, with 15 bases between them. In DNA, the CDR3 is TGTGCCATCGGCGGGGGGTTCGGCAATCAGCCCCAGCATTTT. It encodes CAIGGGFGNQPQHF.

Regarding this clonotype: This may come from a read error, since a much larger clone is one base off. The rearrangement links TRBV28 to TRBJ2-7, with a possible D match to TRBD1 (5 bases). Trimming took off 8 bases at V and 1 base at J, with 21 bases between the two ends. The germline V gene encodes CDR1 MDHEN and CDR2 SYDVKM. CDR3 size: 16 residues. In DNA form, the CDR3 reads TGTGCCAGCGGGTACCCGGGCAGGGTGACTTCCTACGAGCAGTACTTC. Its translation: CASGYPGRVTSYEQYF.

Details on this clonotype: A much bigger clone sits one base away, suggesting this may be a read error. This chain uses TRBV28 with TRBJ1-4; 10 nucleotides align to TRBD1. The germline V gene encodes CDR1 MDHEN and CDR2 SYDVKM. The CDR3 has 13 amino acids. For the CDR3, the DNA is TGTGTCGGGCAGACAGGGGGCCAAGAAAAACTGTTTTTT. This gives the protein CVGQTGGQEKLFF.

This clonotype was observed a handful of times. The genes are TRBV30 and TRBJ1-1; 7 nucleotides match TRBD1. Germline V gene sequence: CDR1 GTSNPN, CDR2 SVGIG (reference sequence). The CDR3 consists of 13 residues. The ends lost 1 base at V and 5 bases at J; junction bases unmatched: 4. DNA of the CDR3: TGTGCCTGGAGTGGACAGGGCCGTACTGAAGCTTTCTTT. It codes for CAWSGQGRTEAFF. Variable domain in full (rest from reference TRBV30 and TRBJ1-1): SQTIHQWPATLVQPVGSPLSLECTVEGTSNPNLYWYRQAAGRGLQLLFYSVGIGQISSEVPQNLSASRPQDRQFILSSKKLLLSDSGFYLCAWSGQGRTEAFFGQGTRLTVV.